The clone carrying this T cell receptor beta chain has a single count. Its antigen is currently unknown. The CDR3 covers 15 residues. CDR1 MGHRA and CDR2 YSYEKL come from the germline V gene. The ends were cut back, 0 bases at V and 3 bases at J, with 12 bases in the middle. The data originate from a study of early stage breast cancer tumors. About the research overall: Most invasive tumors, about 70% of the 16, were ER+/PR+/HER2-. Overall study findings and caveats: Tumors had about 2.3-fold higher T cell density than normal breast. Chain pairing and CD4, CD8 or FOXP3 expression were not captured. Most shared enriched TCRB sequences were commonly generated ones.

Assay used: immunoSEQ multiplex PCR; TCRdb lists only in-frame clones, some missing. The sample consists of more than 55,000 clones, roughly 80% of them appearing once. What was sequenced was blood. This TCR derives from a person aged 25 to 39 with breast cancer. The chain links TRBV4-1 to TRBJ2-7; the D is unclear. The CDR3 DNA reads TGCGCCAGCAGCCAAGAAGAGCTGGCTGGCTACGAGCAGTACTTC. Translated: CASSQEELAGYEQYF.